Listed below are T cell receptor beta chains from one sample, sequenced in a study of T cell repertoires in cytomegalovirus infection. Each CDR3 protein gets one entry after TCRdb re-called the reads with MiXCR. Of about 230,000 distinct CDR3 sequences listed, 22% were seen once; the top ten hold 15% to 20%. Input material: CD8+ T cells from PBMCs. The receptors shown here come from a human donor in good health (CMV status not recorded). Some clones in this sample may be carry-over from other donors' samples. Each CDR3 is given with its conserved first and last residue. The D gene is left open where the match is weak. Size tells how often a clone was seen (once, few, many) or the class of an expanded clone, and some rows leave it out.

D,V,size,J,CDR3,DNA
-,TRBV28,few,TRBJ2-7,CASCRDTILWEQYF,TGTGCCAGCTGCCGGGACACGATCTTGTGGGAGCAGTACTTC
-,TRBV12-3/TRBV12-4,-,TRBJ1-2,CASSSTGEPNYGYTF,TGTGCCAGCAGTTCCACCGGGGAACCTAACTATGGCTACACCTTC
-,TRBV14,few,TRBJ2-4,CASSQGGPPGIQYF,TGTGCCAGCAGCCAAGGGGGGCCTCCGGGCATTCAGTACTTC
-,TRBV2,once,TRBJ1-2,CASSATVNYGYTF,TGTGCCAGCAGTGCGACCGTTAACTATGGCTACACCTTC
TRBD2,TRBV7-2,-,TRBJ2-1,CASSPGLAGGTYNEQFF,TGTGCCAGCAGCCCGGGACTAGCGGGGGGTACTTACAATGAGCAGTTCTTC
-,TRBV7-8,-,TRBJ1-4,CASSFPIRGGLNSNEKLFF,TGTGCCAGCAGCTTCCCGATCAGGGGCGGGCTGAATTCAAATGAAAAACTGTTTTTT
TRBD2,TRBV20-1,-,TRBJ2-3,CSARGLAGRDTQYF,TGCAGTGCTAGAGGACTAGCGGGGCGCGATACGCAGTATTTT
TRBD1,TRBV28,many,TRBJ1-6,CASRINRGPYNSPLHF,TGTGCCAGCAGGATAAACAGGGGGCCGTATAATTCACCCCTCCACTTT
-,TRBV7-8,many,TRBJ2-1,CASSAPSSYNEQFF,TGTGCCAGCAGTGCCCCGAGCTCCTACAATGAGCAGTTCTTC
-,TRBV10-3,-,TRBJ1-5,CAIRGLGGGDQPQHF,TGTGCCATCAGGGGGTTGGGGGGCGGGGATCAGCCCCAGCATTTT
-,TRBV2,-,TRBJ2-1,CASSEPGNEQFF,TGTGCCAGCAGTGAACCAGGAAATGAGCAGTTCTTC
TRBD2,TRBV7-6,-,TRBJ2-6,CASSLAPAGASSGANVLTF,TGTGCCAGCAGCTTAGCGCCAGCGGGGGCCTCCTCTGGGGCCAACGTCCTGACTTTC
TRBD1,TRBV7-3,-,TRBJ2-7,CASSPEQGFYEQYF,TGTGCCAGCAGCCCGGAACAGGGGTTCTACGAGCAGTACTTC
-,TRBV5-4,many,TRBJ1-1,CASSRTANTEAFF,TGTGCCAGCAGCCGGACAGCAAACACTGAAGCTTTCTTT
TRBD2,TRBV12-5,-,TRBJ2-2,CASGFQGLAGGHYTGELFF,TGTGCTAGTGGTTTTCAGGGACTAGCGGGGGGGCACTACACCGGGGAGCTGTTTTTT
-,TRBV20-1,-,TRBJ1-1,CSAGPDRYNTEAFF,TGCAGTGCTGGCCCCGACAGGTATAACACTGAAGCTTTCTTT
TRBD1,TRBV12-3/TRBV12-4,many,TRBJ2-7,CASSFLGTAFYEQYF,TGTGCCAGCAGTTTTCTTGGGACAGCTTTTTACGAGCAGTACTTC
-,TRBV12-3/TRBV12-4,many,TRBJ1-4,CASSSRDGLNEKLFF,TGTGCCAGCAGTAGCCGGGACGGTCTTAATGAAAAACTGTTTTTT
TRBD1,TRBV28,-,TRBJ2-3,CASSTTWDRGSTDTQYF,TGTGCCAGCAGCACGACGTGGGACAGGGGTAGCACAGATACGCAGTATTTT
-,TRBV10-3,-,TRBJ2-1,CAISGEAGSSYNEQFF,TGTGCCATCAGTGGGGAGGCAGGGAGCTCCTACAATGAGCAGTTCTTC
TRBD2,TRBV7-8,many,TRBJ2-1,CASSLSSSGGFYNEQFF,TGTGCCAGCAGCTTATCGTCTAGCGGGGGGTTCTACAATGAGCAGTTCTTC
-,TRBV20-1,few,TRBJ1-1,CSARNVGGTEAFF,TGCAGTGCTAGAAATGTAGGGGGCACTGAAGCTTTCTTT
TRBD2,TRBV7-4,few,TRBJ2-7,CASSLARSLAGDYEQYF,TGTGCCAGCAGCTTAGCGCGGTCTCTAGCGGGGGACTACGAGCAGTACTTC
-,TRBV20-1,-,TRBJ2-7,CSALSPGRTYEQYF,TGCAGTGCTTTAAGCCCGGGACGGACCTACGAGCAGTACTTC
-,TRBV7-4,-,TRBJ1-4,CASSDTTTNEKLFF,TGTGCCAGCAGCGACACAACAACTAATGAAAAACTGTTTTTT
TRBD2,TRBV6-1,-,TRBJ2-5,CASSYNGGEYF,TGTGCCAGCAGTTATAATGGGGGGGAGTACTTC
-,TRBV6-6,-,TRBJ2-2,CASREGATGELFF,TGTGCCAGCAGGGAGGGGGCCACCGGGGAGCTGTTTTTT